This TCR beta chain was recorded in a study of cytomegalovirus exposure and HLA in healthy donors. Across the study: When roughly 420 donors were genotyped, just over 80% of them were found to fall in the Caucasian-associated ancestry cluster. Study-wide results and limits: Most CMV-associated TCR beta chains were later found to appear HLA-restricted. Later analysis showed TCR association rates varying by HLA locus, highest for DRB1 and lowest for HLA-C. Roughly 170 TCR beta chains were listed as cytomegalovirus-associated.

Trimming cost V 1 base and J 3 bases, with 12 bases left between them. Germline values: CDR1 LGHNA, CDR2 YNFKEQ. The CDR3 length is 15 residues. It was with 60 Vbeta and 13 Jbeta primers that the PCR ran. The table came from immunoSEQ multiplex PCR; TCRdb's copy has only in-frame clones and leaves some out. The repertoire table contains 150,000 or so clones. In the case of this clone: Its target is unknown.

The TCR originated in a woman aged 45 to 65 in good health and CMV-seronegative. Material for sequencing was PBMCs. J is TRBJ1-2 and V is TRBV4-2, with D possibly TRBD1 on 6 matching bases. The chain's CDR3 is CASSQARQVDYGYTF. Here the CDR3 DNA reads TGTGCCAGCAGCCAAGCCCGACAGGTCGACTATGGCTACACCTTC.